This is a list of T cell receptor beta chains from one sample in a study of read filtering for tumor transcriptome and immune sequencing. TCRdb independently ran MiXCR on the reads; one entry per CDR3 protein. There are 90,000 to 95,000 distinct CDR3 sequences in the sample; about a fifth occur only once, and 10% to 12% lies in the top ten. The sequencing sample was made of a population of CD138-negative cells sorted from bone marrow. The source of these receptors is a donor at least 40 years old with multiple myeloma. Both conserved end residues are part of each CDR3. The D gene is left open where the match is weak. Size is omitted from some rows. Given values are once, few, many or a class for expanded clones.

CDR3 DNA: TGTGCCAGCAGCTTTCCAACCTACGAGCAGTACTTC
CDR3 protein: CASSFPTYEQYF
V gene: TRBV12-1
D gene: -
J gene: TRBJ2-7
clone size: many

CDR3 DNA: TGTGCCAGCAGCACTGGACAGGTTCAGCCCCAGCATTTT
CDR3 protein: CASSTGQVQPQHF
V gene: TRBV7-3
D gene: TRBD1
J gene: TRBJ1-5
clone size: many

CDR3 DNA: TGCGCCAGCAACACTGCCTACAATGAGCAGTTCTTC
CDR3 protein: CASNTAYNEQFF
V gene: TRBV5-1
D gene: -
J gene: TRBJ2-1
clone size: many

CDR3 DNA: TGTGCCAGCAGCAAAGCCCGACAGGGGGTGGACAATCAGCCCCAGCATTTT
CDR3 protein: CASSKARQGVDNQPQHF
V gene: TRBV21-1
D gene: -
J gene: TRBJ1-5
clone size: many

CDR3 DNA: TGTGCCAGCAGCGTCCGGGGGGACCGCACAGATACGCAGTATTTT
CDR3 protein: CASSVRGDRTDTQYF
V gene: TRBV7-9
D gene: TRBD2
J gene: TRBJ2-3
clone size: -

CDR3 DNA: TGCAGCGCGGCCCGGGGGTGGACCGAGCAGTACTTC
CDR3 protein: CSAARGWTEQYF
V gene: TRBV29-1
D gene: -
J gene: TRBJ2-7
clone size: -

CDR3 DNA: TGCAGCGTTGAGGACCCCTTAGGCTATGGCTACACCTTC
CDR3 protein: CSVEDPLGYGYTF
V gene: TRBV29-1
D gene: -
J gene: TRBJ1-2
clone size: few

CDR3 DNA: TGTGCCAGCAGCTCAGGGGGCCCGACTGAAGCTTTCTTT
CDR3 protein: CASSSGGPTEAFF
V gene: TRBV14
D gene: TRBD1
J gene: TRBJ1-1
clone size: many

CDR3 DNA: TGTGCCACCAGCAGAAAAGTCAGCGCCTACGAGCAGTACTTC
CDR3 protein: CATSRKVSAYEQYF
V gene: TRBV15
D gene: -
J gene: TRBJ2-7
clone size: many

CDR3 DNA: TGCGCCAGCACACGAATAACGACGGGGGATAATGAGCAGTTCTTC
CDR3 protein: CASTRITTGDNEQFF
V gene: TRBV5-1
D gene: -
J gene: TRBJ2-1
clone size: many

CDR3 DNA: TGCAGTGCTAGAGATCCCAGGGTAAGGGCCACTGAAGCTTTCTTT
CDR3 protein: CSARDPRVRATEAFF
V gene: TRBV20-1
D gene: -
J gene: TRBJ1-1
clone size: many

CDR3 DNA: TGTGCCAGCAAAGGAGCCACCTACGAGCAGTACTTC
CDR3 protein: CASKGATYEQYF
V gene: TRBV7-8
D gene: -
J gene: TRBJ2-7
clone size: many

CDR3 DNA: TGTGCCAGCAGCTTATCAACCTCTGAAAAACTGTTTTTT
CDR3 protein: CASSLSTSEKLFF
V gene: TRBV11-2
D gene: -
J gene: TRBJ1-4
clone size: -

CDR3 DNA: TGTGCCAGCAGCCCCCCGCCCGGGACAGGGTATTCCGGGGAGCTGTTTTTT
CDR3 protein: CASSPPPGTGYSGELFF
V gene: TRBV7-7
D gene: TRBD1
J gene: TRBJ2-2
clone size: many

CDR3 DNA: TGTGCCAGCAGCTCCCTCCTCGGGGGGACTGAAGCTTTCTTT
CDR3 protein: CASSSLLGGTEAFF
V gene: TRBV7-2
D gene: -
J gene: TRBJ1-1
clone size: many

CDR3 DNA: TGTGCCAGCAGCTTAGGGGTAGTTGGGGGAAATCAGCCCCAGCATTTT
CDR3 protein: CASSLGVVGGNQPQHF
V gene: TRBV7-9
D gene: -
J gene: TRBJ1-5
clone size: many

CDR3 DNA: TGCAGTGCTACCCGGGGGGGAGACACTGAAGCTTTCTTT
CDR3 protein: CSATRGGDTEAFF
V gene: TRBV20-1
D gene: -
J gene: TRBJ1-1
clone size: -

CDR3 DNA: TGTGCCAGCAGTTTTCGAGGGGCCGAGACCCAGTACTTC
CDR3 protein: CASSFRGAETQYF
V gene: TRBV28
D gene: -
J gene: TRBJ2-5
clone size: many

CDR3 DNA: TGTGCCAGCAGCTTAGACACGGCCAATGGACCCCAGCATTTT
CDR3 protein: CASSLDTANGPQHF
V gene: TRBV7-2
D gene: -
J gene: TRBJ1-5
clone size: few

CDR3 DNA: TGTGCCAGCAGTGGGGGCGGCAATCAGCCCCAGCATTTT
CDR3 protein: CASSGGGNQPQHF
V gene: TRBV2
D gene: -
J gene: TRBJ1-5
clone size: many

CDR3 DNA: TGTGCCAGCAGGGGACTAGCTAACGGGGAGCTGTTTTTT
CDR3 protein: CASRGLANGELFF
V gene: TRBV2
D gene: TRBD2
J gene: TRBJ2-2
clone size: many

CDR3 DNA: TGCGCCAGCTCGACAGGGGGGAGCTCCTACAATGAGCAGTTCTTC
CDR3 protein: CASSTGGSSYNEQFF
V gene: TRBV5-1
D gene: TRBD1
J gene: TRBJ2-1
clone size: many

CDR3 DNA: TGCGCCAGCAGCCAGACAGGGAGGGGGGAGACCCAGTACTTC
CDR3 protein: CASSQTGRGETQYF
V gene: TRBV4-1
D gene: -
J gene: TRBJ2-5
clone size: many

CDR3 DNA: TGTGCCAGCAGCTTAGGGACAGGAGGTGATCAGCCCCAGCATTTT
CDR3 protein: CASSLGTGGDQPQHF
V gene: TRBV11-2
D gene: TRBD1
J gene: TRBJ1-5
clone size: -

CDR3 DNA: TGCAGTGCTAGAGATCCCACAGGGATGGCGACTGAAGCTTTCTTT
CDR3 protein: CSARDPTGMATEAFF
V gene: TRBV20-1
D gene: -
J gene: TRBJ1-1
clone size: many

CDR3 DNA: TGTGCCAGCAGTTCCGCGGTTCTAGGGATCTTTAACCAAGAGACCCAGTACTTC
CDR3 protein: CASSSAVLGIFNQETQYF
V gene: TRBV6-6
D gene: -
J gene: TRBJ2-5
clone size: many

CDR3 DNA: TGTGCCAGCAGCTTAGCGCGAGGGAACACTGAAGCTTTCTTT
CDR3 protein: CASSLARGNTEAFF
V gene: TRBV7-9
D gene: -
J gene: TRBJ1-1
clone size: -

CDR3 DNA: TGTGCCAGTAGTATACTGGGATACCGCATGAACACTGAAGCTTTCTTT
CDR3 protein: CASSILGYRMNTEAFF
V gene: TRBV19
D gene: -
J gene: TRBJ1-1
clone size: many

CDR3 DNA: TGTGCCACCAGTGATTTGTCAGGAACGAGCACAGATACGCAGTATTTT
CDR3 protein: CATSDLSGTSTDTQYF
V gene: TRBV24-1
D gene: -
J gene: TRBJ2-3
clone size: many

CDR3 DNA: TGCGCCAGCAGCTTGGTTGGCGGGGGTAATGAGCAGTTCTTC
CDR3 protein: CASSLVGGGNEQFF
V gene: TRBV5-1
D gene: TRBD2
J gene: TRBJ2-1
clone size: many

CDR3 DNA: TGTGCCAGCAGTAGCCGGGACAGTCGCAAGACCCAGTACTTC
CDR3 protein: CASSSRDSRKTQYF
V gene: TRBV2
D gene: TRBD1
J gene: TRBJ2-5
clone size: few

CDR3 DNA: TGTGCCAGCAGCTTAGAGGGACACTATAATGAAAAACTGTTTTTT
CDR3 protein: CASSLEGHYNEKLFF
V gene: TRBV7-9
D gene: -
J gene: TRBJ1-4
clone size: many

CDR3 DNA: TGCGCCAGCAGGCAAGACAGGTACCACGAGCAGTACTTC
CDR3 protein: CASRQDRYHEQYF
V gene: TRBV5-1
D gene: -
J gene: TRBJ2-7
clone size: -

CDR3 DNA: TGCAGCGTTGAAGAAATGTCCTACAATGAGCAGTTCTTC
CDR3 protein: CSVEEMSYNEQFF
V gene: TRBV29-1
D gene: -
J gene: TRBJ2-1
clone size: -

CDR3 DNA: TGTGCCAGCAGCTCCCGAGCGGGGGGCCGGGGAGAGACCCAGTACTTC
CDR3 protein: CASSSRAGGRGETQYF
V gene: TRBV7-9
D gene: TRBD2
J gene: TRBJ2-5
clone size: many

CDR3 DNA: TGTGCCAGCAGCTTGGATGTCCTAAACTATGGCTACACCTTC
CDR3 protein: CASSLDVLNYGYTF
V gene: TRBV5-4
D gene: -
J gene: TRBJ1-2
clone size: -

CDR3 DNA: TGCGCCAGCAGCTCGACAGGGGTAGGGGAGACCCAGTACTTC
CDR3 protein: CASSSTGVGETQYF
V gene: TRBV5-1
D gene: TRBD1
J gene: TRBJ2-5
clone size: few

CDR3 DNA: TGTGCCAGTAGTTGGACCGTTCGTAGCACAGATACGCAGTATTTT
CDR3 protein: CASSWTVRSTDTQYF
V gene: TRBV19
D gene: -
J gene: TRBJ2-3
clone size: many

CDR3 DNA: TGCGCCAGCAGCACTGCGACAGGGAGGGCCTACGAGCAGTACTTC
CDR3 protein: CASSTATGRAYEQYF
V gene: TRBV5-1
D gene: -
J gene: TRBJ2-7
clone size: few

CDR3 DNA: TGTGCCAGCAGCACGGACTGGACAGGGGGACAAGAGACCCAGTACTTC
CDR3 protein: CASSTDWTGGQETQYF
V gene: TRBV7-9
D gene: TRBD1
J gene: TRBJ2-5
clone size: few

CDR3 DNA: TGTGCCAGCAGTTTGGGGTCAAACTACAATGAGCAGTTCTTC
CDR3 protein: CASSLGSNYNEQFF
V gene: TRBV5-5
D gene: -
J gene: TRBJ2-1
clone size: many

CDR3 DNA: TGTGCCAGCAGCTTGGTGGGAAGCTCCTACAATGAGCAGTTCTTC
CDR3 protein: CASSLVGSSYNEQFF
V gene: TRBV7-8
D gene: -
J gene: TRBJ2-1
clone size: many

CDR3 DNA: TGCAGTGCTAGTGGGGGGGACAGGGTATCCTACGAGCAGTACTTC
CDR3 protein: CSASGGDRVSYEQYF
V gene: TRBV20-1
D gene: TRBD1
J gene: TRBJ2-7
clone size: few

CDR3 DNA: TGCAGCGTTGAGGTGGCCGGGAGGAACACTGAAGCTTTCTTT
CDR3 protein: CSVEVAGRNTEAFF
V gene: TRBV29-1
D gene: -
J gene: TRBJ1-1
clone size: many

CDR3 DNA: TGTGCCAGCAGCCCCGCGGGGGGCGGGGGACGGTTAGTTGGGAATGAGCAGTTCTTC
CDR3 protein: CASSPAGGGGRLVGNEQFF
V gene: TRBV14
D gene: TRBD2
J gene: TRBJ2-1
clone size: many

CDR3 DNA: TGTGCCAGCAGTTCAGGGGGTCTCCATCATGAAAAACTGTTTTTT
CDR3 protein: CASSSGGLHHEKLFF
V gene: TRBV28
D gene: TRBD1
J gene: TRBJ1-4
clone size: many

CDR3 DNA: TGCAGTGCTCTTCGAACGCGGGCAGCACAAGAGACCCAGTACTTC
CDR3 protein: CSALRTRAAQETQYF
V gene: TRBV20-1
D gene: -
J gene: TRBJ2-5
clone size: many

CDR3 DNA: TGCAGCGTTGGGGGTCCTGAAGCTTTCTTT
CDR3 protein: CSVGGPEAFF
V gene: TRBV29-1
D gene: -
J gene: TRBJ1-1
clone size: many

CDR3 DNA: TGTGCCAGCAGTTTGGGACTAGCGGGGGGGCCAGAGACCCAGTACTTC
CDR3 protein: CASSLGLAGGPETQYF
V gene: TRBV12-3/TRBV12-4
D gene: TRBD2
J gene: TRBJ2-5
clone size: -

CDR3 DNA: TGCGCCAGCAGCCGGACAGTCGGGATCATGGAAGCTTTCTTT
CDR3 protein: CASSRTVGIMEAFF
V gene: TRBV5-1
D gene: -
J gene: TRBJ1-1
clone size: many

CDR3 DNA: TGTGCCAGCAGCTCATCCGGGACGGACTCTGGGGCCAACGTCCTGACTTTC
CDR3 protein: CASSSSGTDSGANVLTF
V gene: TRBV7-3
D gene: -
J gene: TRBJ2-6
clone size: many

CDR3 DNA: TGTGCCAGCCAGGGGGGCGCAGATACGCAGTATTTT
CDR3 protein: CASQGGADTQYF
V gene: TRBV7-9
D gene: -
J gene: TRBJ2-3
clone size: many